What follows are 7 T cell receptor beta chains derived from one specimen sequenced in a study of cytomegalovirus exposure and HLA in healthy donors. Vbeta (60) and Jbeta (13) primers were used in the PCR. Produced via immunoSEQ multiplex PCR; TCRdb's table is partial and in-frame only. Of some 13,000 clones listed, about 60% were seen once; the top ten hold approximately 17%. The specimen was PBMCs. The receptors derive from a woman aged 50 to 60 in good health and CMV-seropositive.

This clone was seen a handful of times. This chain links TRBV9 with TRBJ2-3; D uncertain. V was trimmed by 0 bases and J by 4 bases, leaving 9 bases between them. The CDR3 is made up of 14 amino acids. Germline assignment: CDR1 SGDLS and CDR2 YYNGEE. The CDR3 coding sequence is TGTGCCAGCAGCGTAGTGCACACCTCAGATACGCAGTATTTT. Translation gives CASSVVHTSDTQYF.

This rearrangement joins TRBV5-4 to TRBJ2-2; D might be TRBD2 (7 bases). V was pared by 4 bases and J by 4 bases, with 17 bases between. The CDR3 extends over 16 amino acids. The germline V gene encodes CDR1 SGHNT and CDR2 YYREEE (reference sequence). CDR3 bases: TGTGCCAGCAGCCCAGTAGGGGGGGTCCCCACCGGGGAGCTGTTTTTT. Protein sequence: CASSPVGGVPTGELFF. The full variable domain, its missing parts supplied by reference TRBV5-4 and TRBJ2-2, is ETGVTQSPTHLIKTRGQQVTLRCSSQSGHNTVSWYQQALGQGPQFIFQYYREEENGRGNFPPRFSGLQFPNYSSELNVNALELDDSALYLCASSPVGGVPTGELFFGEGSRLTVL.

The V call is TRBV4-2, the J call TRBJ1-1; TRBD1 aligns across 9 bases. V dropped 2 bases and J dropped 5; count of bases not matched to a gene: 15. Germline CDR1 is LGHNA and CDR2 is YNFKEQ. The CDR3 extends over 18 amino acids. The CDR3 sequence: CASSQRLHQEGQGTEAFF. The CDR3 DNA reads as TGTGCCAGCAGCCAAAGACTTCACCAGGAGGGACAGGGTACTGAAGCTTTCTTT.

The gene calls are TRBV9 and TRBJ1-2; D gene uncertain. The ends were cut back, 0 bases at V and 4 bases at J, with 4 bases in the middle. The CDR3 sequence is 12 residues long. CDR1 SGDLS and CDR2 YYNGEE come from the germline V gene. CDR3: CASSVDSYGYTF. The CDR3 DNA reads TGTGCCAGCAGCGTAGACAGCTATGGCTACACCTTC.

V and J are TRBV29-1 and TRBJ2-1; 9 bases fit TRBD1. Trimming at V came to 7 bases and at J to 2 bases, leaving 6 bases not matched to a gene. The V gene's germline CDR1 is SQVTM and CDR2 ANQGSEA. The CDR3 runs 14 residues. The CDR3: CSAITGGAYNEQFF. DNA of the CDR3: TGCAGCGCAATTACAGGGGGCGCCTACAATGAGCAGTTCTTC.

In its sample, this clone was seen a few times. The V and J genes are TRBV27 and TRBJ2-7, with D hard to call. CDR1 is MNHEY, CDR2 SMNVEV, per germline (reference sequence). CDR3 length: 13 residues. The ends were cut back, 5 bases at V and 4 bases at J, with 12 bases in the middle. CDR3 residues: CASSPRGFYEQYF. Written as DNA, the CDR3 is TGTGCCAGCAGTCCTCGCGGCTTTTACGAGCAGTACTTC.

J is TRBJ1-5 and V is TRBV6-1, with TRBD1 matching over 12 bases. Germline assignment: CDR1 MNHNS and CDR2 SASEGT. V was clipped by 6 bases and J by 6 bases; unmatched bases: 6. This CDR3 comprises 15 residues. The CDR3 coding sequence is TGTGCCAGCAGCGAGGGACAGGGGGCGAGTCAGCCCCAGCATTTT. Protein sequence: CASSEGQGASQPQHF.